This is a list of T cell receptor beta chains from one sample in a study of cytotoxic CD8 clonotypes in ibrutinib-treated CLL. The assay was immunoSEQ multiplex PCR, and TCRdb's table has in-frame clones only and misses some. The profile shows 9,500 to 15,000 clones, approximately 59% of them singletons. The material sequenced was PBMCs, taken before ibrutinib treatment. All receptors come from a human donor with chronic lymphocytic leukemia. CDR3s include the opening cysteine and the closing phenylalanine or tryptophan. D genes are given only for firm matches. Clone size is stated in some rows and not others, as once, few, many or a class when expanded.

clone_size | j_call | d_call | v_call | cdr3_aa | cdr3_nt
NA | TRBJ1-5 | TRBD1 | TRBV7-2 | CASSLQGGVSNQPQHF | TGTGCCAGCAGCTTACAGGGGGGCGTGAGCAATCAGCCCCAGCATTTT
NA | TRBJ1-1 | TRBD1 | TRBV2 | CASSQGAWKEAFF | TGTGCCAGCTCACAGGGGGCTTGGAAGGAGGCTTTCTTT
NA | TRBJ2-7 | NA | TRBV9 | CASSVADPPAYEQYF | TGTGCCAGCAGCGTAGCCGATCCTCCTGCCTACGAGCAGTACTTC
NA | TRBJ2-1 | NA | TRBV6-6 | CASMRGGSYNEQFF | TGTGCCAGCATGAGGGGGGGCTCCTACAATGAGCAGTTCTTC
NA | TRBJ1-1 | NA | TRBV10-2 | CASSRRRGETEAFF | TGCGCCAGCAGCCGTAGGCGCGGGGAGACTGAAGCTTTCTTT
NA | TRBJ1-5 | TRBD1 | TRBV5-1 | CASSLDRGSNQPQHF | TGCGCCAGCAGCTTGGACAGGGGTAGCAATCAGCCCCAGCATTTT
NA | TRBJ2-3 | NA | TRBV4-1 | CASSLTGTYNTDTQYF | TGCGCCAGCAGCCTAACAGGGACATATAACACAGATACGCAGTATTTT
once | TRBJ1-4 | TRBD1 | TRBV6-1 | CASSEEPGTGTEKLFF | TGTGCCAGCAGTGAAGAACCTGGGACAGGGACTGAAAAACTGTTTTTT
NA | TRBJ2-7 | TRBD1 | TRBV7-9 | CASSPPGGVGNEQYF | TGTGCCAGCAGTCCGCCAGGGGGCGTTGGCAACGAGCAGTACTTC
NA | TRBJ1-5 | NA | TRBV18 | CASSRTTGAQPQHF | TGTGCCAGCTCACGGACCACCGGGGCTCAGCCCCAGCATTTT